This T cell receptor beta chain was captured by sequencing in a study of T cell responses to AZD1222 COVID-19 vaccine. Study-wide background: Second doses that came at about 4 or about 12 weeks were put together.

This table comes from immunoSEQ multiplex PCR, and its TCRdb copy is limited to in-frame clones, with some not included. The sample gives some 150,000 clones, more than 75% of which show up once; around 5% is in the top ten. With regard to this clone: What it binds is not known.

Study-wide results and limits: Mostly white British, mostly female donors; authors suggested clonal diversity may be underestimated.

The sample was peripheral blood, taken on day 0 of AZD1222 vaccination. This clonotype was sampled from an adult in good health.

CDR3 sequence: CASRGMTWDTGELFF. The CDR3 coding sequence is TGTGCCAGCAGGGGGATGACGTGGGACACCGGGGAGCTGTTTTTT. The rearrangement links TRBV27 to TRBJ2-2; D gene unclear. Germline assignment: CDR1 MNHEY and CDR2 SMNVEV (reference sequence). The CDR3 length is 15 residues. The ends were cut back, 6 bases at V and 3 bases at J, with 14 bases in the middle.